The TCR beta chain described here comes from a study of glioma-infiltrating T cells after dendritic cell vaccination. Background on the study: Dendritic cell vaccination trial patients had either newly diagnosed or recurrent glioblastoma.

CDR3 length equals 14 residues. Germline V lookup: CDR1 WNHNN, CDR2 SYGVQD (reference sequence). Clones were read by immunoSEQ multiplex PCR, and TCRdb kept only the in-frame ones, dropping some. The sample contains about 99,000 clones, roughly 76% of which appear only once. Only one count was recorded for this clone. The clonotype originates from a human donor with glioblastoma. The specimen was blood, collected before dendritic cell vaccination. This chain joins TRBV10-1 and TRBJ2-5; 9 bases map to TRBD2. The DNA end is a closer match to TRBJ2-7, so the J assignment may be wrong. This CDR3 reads CASSEAGGQNEQYF. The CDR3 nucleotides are TGCGCCAGCAGTGAGGCGGGGGGGCAGAACGAGCAGTACTTC.